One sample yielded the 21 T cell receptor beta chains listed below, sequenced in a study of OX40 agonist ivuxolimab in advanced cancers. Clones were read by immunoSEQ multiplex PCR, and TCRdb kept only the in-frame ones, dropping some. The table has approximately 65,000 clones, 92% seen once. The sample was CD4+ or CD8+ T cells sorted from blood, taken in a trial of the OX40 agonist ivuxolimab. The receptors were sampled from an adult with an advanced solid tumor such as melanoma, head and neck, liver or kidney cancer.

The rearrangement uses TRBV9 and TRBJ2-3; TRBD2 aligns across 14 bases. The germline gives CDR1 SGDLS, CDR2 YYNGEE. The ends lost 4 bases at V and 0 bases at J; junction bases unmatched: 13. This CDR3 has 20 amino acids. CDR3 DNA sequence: TGTGCCAGCAGCACAAGGACTAGCGGGAGGATGAGTCCTAGCACAGATACGCAGTATTTT. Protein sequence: CASSTRTSGRMSPSTDTQYF.

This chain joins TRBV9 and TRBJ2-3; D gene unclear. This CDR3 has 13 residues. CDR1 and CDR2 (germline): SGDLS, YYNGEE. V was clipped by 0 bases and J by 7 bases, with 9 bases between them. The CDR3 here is CASSVVDRYTQYF. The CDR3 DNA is TGTGCCAGCAGCGTAGTGGACCGGTATACGCAGTATTTT.

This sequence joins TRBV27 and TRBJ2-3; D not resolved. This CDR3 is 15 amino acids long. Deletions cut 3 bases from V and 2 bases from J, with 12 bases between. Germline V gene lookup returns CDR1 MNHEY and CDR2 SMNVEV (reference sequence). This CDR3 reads CASSLKGRVTDTQYF. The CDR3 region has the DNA TGTGCCAGCAGTTTGAAGGGCCGAGTCACAGATACGCAGTATTTT.

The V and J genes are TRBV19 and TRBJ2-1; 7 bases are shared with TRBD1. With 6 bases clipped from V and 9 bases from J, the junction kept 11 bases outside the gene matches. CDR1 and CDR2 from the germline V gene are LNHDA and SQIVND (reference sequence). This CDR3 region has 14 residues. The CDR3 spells CASRERQGQGEQFF. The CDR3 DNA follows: TGTGCCAGTAGGGAACGACAGGGTCAGGGTGAGCAGTTCTTC.

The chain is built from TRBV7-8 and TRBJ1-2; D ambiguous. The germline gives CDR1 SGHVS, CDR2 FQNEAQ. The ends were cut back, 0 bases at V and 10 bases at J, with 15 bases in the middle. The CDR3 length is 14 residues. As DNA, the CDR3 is TGTGCCAGCAGCTTAGCGGCTGGGTCCTCATACTACACCTTC. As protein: CASSLAAGSSYYTF.

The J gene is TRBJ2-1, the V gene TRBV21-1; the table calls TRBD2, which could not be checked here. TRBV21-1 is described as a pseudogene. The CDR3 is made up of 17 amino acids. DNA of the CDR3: TGTGCCAGCAGCTTCTTGACCGGGACTAGCTCCTACAATGAGCAGTTCTTC. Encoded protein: CASSFLTGTSSYNEQFF.

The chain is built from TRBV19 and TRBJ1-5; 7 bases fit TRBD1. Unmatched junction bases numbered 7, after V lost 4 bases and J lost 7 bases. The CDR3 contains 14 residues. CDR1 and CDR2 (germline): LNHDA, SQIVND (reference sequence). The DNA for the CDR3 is TGTGCCAGTAGTACCGGACAGGAAAGCCAGCCCCAGCATTTT. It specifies CASSTGQESQPQHF. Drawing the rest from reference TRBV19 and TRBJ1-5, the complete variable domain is DGGITQSPKYLFRKEGQNVTLSCEQNLNHDAMYWYRQDPGQGLRLIYYSQIVNDFQKGDIAEGYSVSREKKESFPLTVTSAQKNPTAFYLCASSTGQESQPQHFGDGTRLSIL.

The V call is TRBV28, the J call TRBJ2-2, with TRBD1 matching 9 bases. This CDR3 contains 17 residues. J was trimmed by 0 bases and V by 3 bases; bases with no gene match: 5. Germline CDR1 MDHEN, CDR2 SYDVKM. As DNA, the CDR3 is TGTGCCAGCAGTTTGGGTCGACAGGGGGCGAACACCGGGGAGCTGTTTTTT. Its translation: CASSLGRQGANTGELFF. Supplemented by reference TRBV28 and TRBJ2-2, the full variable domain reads DVKVTQSSRYLVKRTGEKVFLECVQDMDHENMFWYRQDPGLGLRLIYFSYDVKMKEKGDIPEGYSVSREKKERFSLILESASTNQTSMYLCASSLGRQGANTGELFFGEGSRLTVL.

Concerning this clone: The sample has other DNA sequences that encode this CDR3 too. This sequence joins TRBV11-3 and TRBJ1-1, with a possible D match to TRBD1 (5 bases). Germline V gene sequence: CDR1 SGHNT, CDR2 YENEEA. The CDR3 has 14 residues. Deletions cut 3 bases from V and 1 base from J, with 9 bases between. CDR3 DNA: TGTGCCAGCAGCTTGGACGGGGCGAACACTGAAGCTTTCTTT. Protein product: CASSLDGANTEAFF.

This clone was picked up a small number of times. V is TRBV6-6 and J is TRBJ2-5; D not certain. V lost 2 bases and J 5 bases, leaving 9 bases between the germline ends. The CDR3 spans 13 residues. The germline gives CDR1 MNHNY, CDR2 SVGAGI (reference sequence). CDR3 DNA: TGTGCCAGCAGTTACGGTAATTTGGAGACCCAGTACTTC. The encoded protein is CASSYGNLETQYF.

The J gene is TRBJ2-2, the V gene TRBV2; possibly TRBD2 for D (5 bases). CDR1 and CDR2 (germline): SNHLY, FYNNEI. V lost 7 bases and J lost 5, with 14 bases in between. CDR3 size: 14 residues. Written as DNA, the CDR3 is TGTGCCAGCATTGAGGGTAGTAGGACCGGGGAGCTGTTTTTT. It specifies CASIEGSRTGELFF.

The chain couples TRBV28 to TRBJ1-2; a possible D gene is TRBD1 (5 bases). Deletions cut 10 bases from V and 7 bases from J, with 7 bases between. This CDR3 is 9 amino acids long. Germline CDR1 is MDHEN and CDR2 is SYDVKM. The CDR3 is CATGLGYTF. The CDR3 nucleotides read TGTGCCACGGGGCTTGGCTACACCTTC.

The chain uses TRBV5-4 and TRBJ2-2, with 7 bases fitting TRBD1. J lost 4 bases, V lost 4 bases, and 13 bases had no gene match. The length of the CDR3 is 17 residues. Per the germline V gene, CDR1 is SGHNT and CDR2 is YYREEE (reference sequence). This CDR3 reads CASSTRQGAKGTGELFF. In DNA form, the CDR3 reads TGTGCCAGCAGCACACGACAGGGCGCAAAAGGCACCGGGGAGCTGTTTTTT.

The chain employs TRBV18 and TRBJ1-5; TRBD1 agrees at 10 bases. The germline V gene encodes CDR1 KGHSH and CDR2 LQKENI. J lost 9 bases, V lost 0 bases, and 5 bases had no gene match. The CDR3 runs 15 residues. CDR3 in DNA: TGTGCCAGCTCACCACCGGGACAGGGGACCGGGCCCCAGCATTTT. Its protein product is CASSPPGQGTGPQHF.

CDR3 sequence (DNA): TGTGCCAGCAGCCCCACCCGACTAGCGGGAGGGTCGGAAGAGCAGTACTTC. This gives the protein CASSPTRLAGGSEEQYF. The chain has TRBV7-9 and TRBJ2-7, with 14 bases identical to TRBD2. Germline CDR1 SEHNR, CDR2 FQNEAQ (reference sequence). With 5 bases clipped from V and 7 bases from J, the junction kept 13 bases outside the gene matches. The CDR3 covers 17 residues.

This CDR3 is CASSLSVLAGETQYF. The CDR3 nucleotides are TGTGCCAGCAGCCTAAGTGTACTAGCGGGAGAGACCCAGTACTTC. The gene calls are TRBV11-2 and TRBJ2-5, with 9 positions matching TRBD2. The CDR3 sequence is 15 residues long. In germline, CDR1 is SGHAT, CDR2 FQNNGV. The J segment lost 4 bases and the V segment lost 5 bases, leaving 8 bases of the junction unmatched.

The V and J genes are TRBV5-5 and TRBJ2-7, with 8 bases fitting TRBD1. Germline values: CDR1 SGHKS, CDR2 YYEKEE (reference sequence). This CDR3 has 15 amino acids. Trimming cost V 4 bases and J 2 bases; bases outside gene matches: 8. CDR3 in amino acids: CASSRAPGGAYEQYF. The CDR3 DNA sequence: TGTGCCAGCAGCCGGGCGCCAGGGGGCGCCTACGAGCAGTACTTC.

CDR3 residues: CASSIGKGGNTEAFF. CDR3 DNA: TGTGCCAGTAGTATTGGGAAGGGGGGGAACACTGAAGCTTTCTTT. The chain recombines TRBV19 with TRBJ1-1; maybe TRBD1 (6 bases). V lost 3 bases and J 1 base, leaving 12 bases between the germline ends. CDR1 LNHDA and CDR2 SQIVND come from the germline V gene (reference sequence). The CDR3 loop spans 15 amino acids.

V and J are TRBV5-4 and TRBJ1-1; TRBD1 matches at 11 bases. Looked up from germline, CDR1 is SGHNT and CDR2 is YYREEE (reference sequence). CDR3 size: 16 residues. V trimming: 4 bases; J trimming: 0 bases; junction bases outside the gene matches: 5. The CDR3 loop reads CASSVGQGAMNTEAFF. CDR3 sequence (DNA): TGTGCCAGCAGCGTTGGACAGGGGGCGATGAACACTGAAGCTTTCTTT.

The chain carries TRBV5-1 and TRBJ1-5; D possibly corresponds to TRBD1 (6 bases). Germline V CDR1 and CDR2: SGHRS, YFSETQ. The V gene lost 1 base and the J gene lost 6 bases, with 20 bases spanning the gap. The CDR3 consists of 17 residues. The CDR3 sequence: CASSLYAGVMVSQPQHF. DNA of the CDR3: TGCGCCAGCAGCTTGTACGCAGGGGTGATGGTTAGTCAGCCCCAGCATTTT. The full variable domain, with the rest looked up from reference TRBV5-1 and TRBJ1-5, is KAGVTQTPRYLIKTRGQQVTLSCSPISGHRSVSWYQQTPGQGLQFLFEYFSETQRNKGNFPGRFSGRQFSNSRSEMNVSTLELGDSALYLCASSLYAGVMVSQPQHFGDGTRLSIL.

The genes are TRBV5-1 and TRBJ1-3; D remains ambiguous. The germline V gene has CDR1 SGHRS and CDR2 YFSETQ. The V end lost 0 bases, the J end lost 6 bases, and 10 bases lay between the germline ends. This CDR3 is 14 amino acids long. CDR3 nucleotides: TGCGCCAGCAGCTTGGGAGATATCGTAAACACCATATATTTT. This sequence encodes CASSLGDIVNTIYF.